Below are 29 T cell receptor beta chains sequenced from a single sample in a study of T cells in narcolepsy. The protocol was immunoSEQ multiplex PCR, while the TCRdb copy is restricted to in-frame clones and leaves out a portion. The sample records tens of thousands of clones, roughly 86% being singletons. The sample was memory (CD45RA-) CD4+ T cells from blood. These receptors all come from a human donor in good health.

The chain uses TRBV14 and TRBJ1-3; no definite D call. The CDR3 sequence is 16 residues long. V gave up 2 bases and J gave up 0 bases, with 11 bases separating them. CDR1 is SGHDN and CDR2 is FVKESK in the germline V gene. CDR3 amino acids: CASSQFPDNSGNTIYF. The CDR3 nucleotides read TGTGCCAGCAGCCAATTCCCCGACAACTCTGGAAACACCATATATTTT.

This sequence joins TRBV7-6 and TRBJ2-5; the match to TRBD2 covers 8 bases. Germline trimming cut 5 bases from V and 5 bases from J; bases unmatched to any gene: 10. Germline-derived CDR1 and CDR2 are SGHVS and FNYEAQ. CDR3 size: 15 residues. The chain's CDR3 is CASSPELAVWETQYF. Here the CDR3 DNA reads TGTGCCAGCAGCCCCGAACTAGCGGTCTGGGAGACCCAGTACTTC.

The CDR3 DNA follows: TGTGCCAGCAGCCACCCAGGGGGACCATACTATGGCTACACCTTC. Amino acids: CASSHPGGPYYGYTF. The rearrangement uses TRBV5-4 and TRBJ1-2; 7 bases map to TRBD1. This CDR3 region has 15 residues. Germline trimming cut 4 bases from V and 3 bases from J; bases unmatched to any gene: 9. Germline V gives CDR1 SGHNT, CDR2 YYREEE (reference sequence).

This sequence joins TRBV19 and TRBJ1-4, with TRBD1 matching 9 bases. Trimming removed 3 bases from V and 7 bases from J; junction bases left unmatched: 3. Germline V gene data show CDR1 as LNHDA and CDR2 as SQIVND (reference sequence). The CDR3 loop spans 14 amino acids. The CDR3: CASSMDRGGEKLFF. The CDR3 nucleotides are TGTGCCAGTAGTATGGACAGGGGCGGTGAAAAACTGTTTTTT.

V gene TRBV15 combines with J gene TRBJ1-1; weak D call: TRBD1 (6 bases). The germline V and J ends were trimmed by 3 bases and 4 bases, with 15 bases remaining between them. CDR1 is LNHNV and CDR2 is YYDKDF in the germline V gene (reference sequence). This CDR3 has 15 amino acids. For the CDR3, the DNA is TGTGCCACCAGCAGGGGGCGGGGGGCAATCACTGAAGCTTTCTTT. The encoded protein is CATSRGRGAITEAFF.

The chain has TRBV12-5 and TRBJ2-5, with 9 bases lining up with TRBD1. With 6 bases clipped from V and 4 bases from J, the junction kept 12 bases outside the gene matches. CDR3 length: 16 amino acids. Looked up from germline, CDR1 is LGHNT and CDR2 is FRNRAP. The CDR3 DNA is TGTGCTAGTGGGACTACCGGGACAGGGAAAAGAGAGACCCAGTACTTC. Its translation: CASGTTGTGKRETQYF.

This clone appeared a single time. The V gene is TRBV30, the J gene TRBJ2-1; 12 bases align to TRBD1. The V segment lost 8 bases and the J segment 5 bases; nucleotides outside the gene matches: 10. CDR3 length equals 15 residues. Germline V gives CDR1 GTSNPN, CDR2 SVGIG (reference sequence). CDR3 sequence (DNA): TGTGCCGGACGGGACAGGGGGCGAGTGGACAATGAGCAGTTCTTC. Protein: CAGRDRGRVDNEQFF.

The chain links TRBV10-3 to TRBJ1-1; perhaps TRBD1 as D (5 bases). Germline V gives CDR1 ENHRY, CDR2 SYGVKD. This CDR3 comprises 14 residues. V lost 3 bases and J lost 4, with 12 bases in between. Here the CDR3 reads CAISEAGGSTEAFF. The CDR3, as DNA: TGTGCCATCAGTGAAGCGGGGGGGAGCACTGAAGCTTTCTTT.

V is TRBV10-2 and J is TRBJ2-4; possibly TRBD2 for D (7 bases). The germline gives CDR1 WSHSY, CDR2 SAAADI. The CDR3 covers 14 residues. Trimming shortened V by 6 bases and J by 7 bases, and 16 bases separated the two germline ends. The CDR3 nucleotides read TGCGCCAGCAGCCCTCAGGGGCGGGGGAACATTCAGTACTTC. Its protein product is CASSPQGRGNIQYF.

The V and J genes are TRBV5-1 and TRBJ1-2; TRBD1 agrees at 10 bases. CDR3 length equals 15 residues. V was clipped by 3 bases and J by 8 bases; unmatched bases: 10. The germline gives CDR1 SGHRS, CDR2 YFSETQ. The CDR3 here is CASSSTPDRGKGYTF. The CDR3 nucleotides read TGCGCCAGCAGCTCGACGCCGGACAGGGGGAAAGGCTACACCTTC. Combining the CDR3 with reference TRBV5-1 and TRBJ1-2 gives the whole variable domain KAGVTQTPRYLIKTRGQQVTLSCSPISGHRSVSWYQQTPGQGLQFLFEYFSETQRNKGNFPGRFSGRQFSNSRSEMNVSTLELGDSALYLCASSSTPDRGKGYTFGSGTRLTVV.

The CDR3 sequence: CASSESTIWGGYTF. The CDR3 DNA reads as TGCGCCAGCAGTGAGTCGACGATCTGGGGGGGCTACACCTTC. This sequence joins TRBV10-2 and TRBJ1-2; D perhaps matches TRBD1 (5 bases). Trimming left V 0 bases short and J 8 bases short, with 13 bases between. The germline V gene encodes CDR1 WSHSY and CDR2 SAAADI. CDR3 length: 14 residues.

V and J are TRBV18 and TRBJ2-2; D ambiguous. The CDR3 runs to 12 residues. The V end lost 4 bases, the J end lost 8 bases, and 8 bases lay between the germline ends. Germline CDR1 and CDR2: KGHSH and LQKENI. For the CDR3, the DNA is TGTGCCAGCTCACAATATTTTGGGGAGCTGTTTTTT. This gives the protein CASSQYFGELFF.

This chain connects TRBV30 to TRBJ2-5; D is ambiguous. Germline lookup yields CDR1 GTSNPN and CDR2 SVGIG (reference sequence). Trimming left V 2 bases short and J 1 base short, with 5 bases between. The CDR3 spans 12 residues. CDR3 in amino acids: CAWSYAQETQYF. CDR3 nucleotide sequence: TGTGCCTGGAGTTATGCCCAAGAGACCCAGTACTTC.

The chain's CDR3 is CAWSVEGSLGYTF. Here the CDR3 DNA reads TGTGCCTGGAGTGTGGAAGGATCTCTGGGCTACACCTTC. V usage is TRBV30 and J usage is TRBJ1-2; no reliable D call. CDR3 length: 13 residues. V was pared by 0 bases and J by 8 bases, with 13 bases between. Per germline, CDR1 GTSNPN and CDR2 SVGIG (reference sequence).

The V call is TRBV19, the J call TRBJ2-7, with a tentative D call TRBD2 (6 bases). Trimming left V 6 bases short and J 12 bases short, with 27 bases between. The CDR3 contains 15 residues. Germline-derived CDR1 and CDR2 are LNHDA and SQIVND (reference sequence). Here the CDR3 reads CASRQRDSTTLRLYF. The CDR3 coding sequence is TGTGCCAGTAGGCAGAGGGACTCCACAACATTGCGTTTGTACTTC.

The genes are TRBV9 and TRBJ2-3, with 9 bases identical to TRBD2. CDR1 and CDR2 (germline): SGDLS, YYNGEE. The V segment lost 7 bases and the J segment 0 bases; nucleotides outside the gene matches: 21. The CDR3 loop spans 20 amino acids. The CDR3 is CASSPYGKVAGVLSTDTQYF. The DNA for the CDR3 is TGTGCCAGCTCTCCTTACGGGAAGGTAGCGGGAGTTTTAAGCACAGATACGCAGTATTTT.

The J gene is TRBJ2-1, the V gene TRBV18, with 8 positions matching TRBD1. The V gene end was trimmed by 3 bases and the J gene end by 1 base; junction bases not matched to a gene: 2. The CDR3 is made up of 15 amino acids. Looked up from germline, CDR1 is KGHSH and CDR2 is LQKENI. The CDR3 bases are TGTGCCAGCTCACCTGGACAGGGATCCTACAATGAGCAGTTCTTC. This gives the protein CASSPGQGSYNEQFF.

The V gene is TRBV10-3, the J gene TRBJ1-4; 8 positions agree with TRBD1. After removal of 3 bases from V and 3 bases from J, the junction contained 6 bases not matched to a gene. The CDR3 consists of 16 residues. Germline lookup yields CDR1 ENHRY and CDR2 SYGVKD. The CDR3 nucleotides read TGTGCCATCAGTGATCATGACAGGGGATCTAATGAAAAACTGTTTTTT. Protein product: CAISDHDRGSNEKLFF.

This chain connects TRBV2 to TRBJ2-3, with D unclear. Per germline, CDR1 SNHLY and CDR2 FYNNEI. The CDR3 sequence is 10 residues long. V was trimmed by 2 bases and J by 7 bases, leaving 1 base between them. Written as DNA, the CDR3 is TGTGCCAGCAGTGAATATACGCAGTATTTT. Translating it yields CASSEYTQYF.

This chain links TRBV27 with TRBJ1-4; D is unclear. The CDR3 length is 13 residues. Germline CDR1 MNHEY, CDR2 SMNVEV (reference sequence). V lost 3 bases, J lost 8 bases, and 10 bases lay in between. CDR3 residues: CASSLGIREKLFF. CDR3 in DNA: TGTGCCAGCAGTTTGGGAATCCGGGAAAAACTGTTTTTT.

Comment on this clone: At one boundary the junction diverges from the germline segment, which might be a read error. The chain uses TRBV4-1 and TRBJ1-2, with D perhaps TRBD1 (5 bases). Germline CDR1 is MGHRA and CDR2 is YSYEKL. This CDR3 comprises 13 residues. Here the CDR3 DNA reads TGCGCCAGCAGCCAAGATCTTCGAGGGGCAGGGCTATTC. Translation: CASSQDLRGAGLF.

This sequence joins TRBV18 and TRBJ2-7; 7 bases line up with TRBD2. J was trimmed by 6 bases and V by 0 bases; bases with no gene match: 2. The germline gives CDR1 KGHSH, CDR2 LQKENI. The CDR3 spans 13 residues. The CDR3 region is CASSPPAGFEQYF. The CDR3 nucleotides read TGTGCCAGCTCACCACCAGCGGGGTTCGAGCAGTACTTC.

In this sample, this clone turned up once. V and J are TRBV7-2 and TRBJ1-5; D remains unclear. Trimming took 1 base from V and 1 from J, leaving 5 bases between them. Germline CDR1 SGHTA, CDR2 FQGNSA. This CDR3 contains 14 residues. The CDR3 loop is CASSLVGSNQPQHF. As DNA, the CDR3 is TGTGCCAGCAGCTTAGTAGGGAGCAATCAGCCCCAGCATTTT.

The rearrangement uses TRBV18 and TRBJ1-1; 9 bases are a match to TRBD1. Germline V gives CDR1 KGHSH, CDR2 LQKENI. The V segment lost 4 bases and the J segment 11 bases; nucleotides outside the gene matches: 5. The CDR3 has 12 residues. CDR3 region: CASSLRTGDAFF. For the CDR3, the DNA is TGTGCCAGCTCACTCCGGACAGGGGATGCTTTCTTT.

The chain links TRBV7-2 to TRBJ2-3; the D gene is possibly TRBD1 (6 bases). The CDR3 is made up of 14 amino acids. V lost 3 bases to trimming and J lost 0 bases, with 7 bases between them. Germline V CDR1 and CDR2: SGHTA, FQGNSA. The CDR3 here is CASSLTGSTDTQYF. For the CDR3, the DNA is TGTGCCAGCAGCTTGACAGGTAGCACAGATACGCAGTATTTT.

This chain links TRBV5-4 with TRBJ2-5; D is possibly TRBD1 (5 bases). This CDR3 has 14 residues. Between the trimmed V and J ends, which lost 8 bases and 2 bases, there was a span of 16 bases. Germline CDR1 is SGHNT and CDR2 is YYREEE (reference sequence). CDR3 amino acids: CASTNIDSQETQYF. The CDR3 DNA sequence: TGTGCCAGTACCAATATTGACAGTCAAGAGACCCAGTACTTC.

V and J are TRBV28 and TRBJ1-1, with TRBD1 as a possible D gene (5 bases). Germline V gene sequence: CDR1 MDHEN, CDR2 SYDVKM. V lost 2 bases and J 0 bases, leaving 13 bases between the germline ends. The CDR3 spans 16 residues. As DNA, the CDR3 is TGTGCCAGCAGTTTAATTAGGCAGGGACTGAACACTGAAGCTTTCTTT. Translated, it gives CASSLIRQGLNTEAFF.

The chain combines TRBV7-2 with TRBJ1-6; 9 positions match TRBD1. The CDR3 loop spans 15 amino acids. The V gene's germline CDR1 is SGHTA and CDR2 FQGNSA. V dropped 5 bases and J dropped 10; count of bases not matched to a gene: 9. CDR3 amino acids: CASSVGTGTKSPLHF. In nucleotides, the CDR3 is TGTGCCAGCAGCGTCGGGACAGGGACGAAATCACCCCTCCACTTT.

The chain has TRBV19 and TRBJ1-1; D perhaps matches TRBD1 (5 bases). V dropped 4 bases and J dropped 6 bases, with 18 bases sitting between them. Germline CDR1 is LNHDA and CDR2 is SQIVND (reference sequence). CDR3 size: 15 residues. CDR3 sequence reads: CASSNGAGVGSEAFF. The CDR3 bases are TGTGCCAGTAGTAACGGGGCAGGCGTCGGCTCTGAAGCTTTCTTT.